The 2 T cell receptor beta chains presented below share a single source sample, sequenced in a study of early T cells in non-severe SARS-CoV-2 infection. TCRdb independently ran MiXCR on the 5' RACE reads; one entry per CDR3 protein. The sample has roughly 54,000 distinct CDR3 sequences, over 9.5% seen once. Sequenced material: whole blood. The receptors originated from an adult who was a healthcare worker with PCR-confirmed SARS-CoV-2 infection or an uninfected control (not recorded which).

Note on this clonotype: A much more abundant neighbour one base away suggests this may be a read error. The chain joins TRBV14 to TRBJ2-3; D gene ambiguous. The germline gives CDR1 SGHDN, CDR2 FVKESK. The CDR3 runs 13 residues. The CDR3 loop is CASGQDGSDTQYF. DNA of the CDR3: TGTGCCAGCGGCCAAGATGGGTCAGATACGCAGTATTTT. The whole variable domain, remainder taken from reference TRBV14 and TRBJ2-3, is EAGVTQFPSHSVIEKGQTVTLRCDPISGHDNLYWYRRVMGKEIKFLLHFVKESKQDESGMPNNRFLAERTGGTYSTLKVQPAELEDSGVYFCASGQDGSDTQYFGPGTRLTVL.

This clonotype was seen repeatedly, ten times or more. V gene TRBV6-5 combines with J gene TRBJ1-3; 7 bases are shared with TRBD1. The V segment lost 0 bases and the J segment 2 bases; nucleotides outside the gene matches: 1. Germline V gene sequence: CDR1 MNHEY, CDR2 SVGAGI. There are 15 residues in the CDR3. The CDR3 reads CASSYSTGTGNTIYF. The CDR3 DNA follows: TGTGCCAGCAGTTACTCGACAGGGACTGGAAACACCATATATTTT.